Listed here are 25 T cell receptor beta chains from one sample, sequenced in a study of graft-versus-host responses after intestinal transplantation. Assay used: immunoSEQ multiplex PCR; TCRdb lists only in-frame clones, some missing. The data show about 130,000 clones, 80% to 95% seen once. Their cognate antigens are unknown. This specimen was unstimulated CD4+ T cells sorted from spleen or lymph node cells, taken before intestinal transplant. The receptors derive from a human donor who received an intestinal transplant.

The CDR3 is CASSSVNTGELFF. As DNA, the CDR3 is TGTGCCAGCAGCTCGGTGAACACCGGGGAGCTGTTTTTT. The gene calls are TRBV7-2 and TRBJ2-2; no clear D gene. The ends were cut back, 4 bases at V and 1 base at J, with 4 bases in the middle. The CDR3 spans 13 residues. Germline CDR1 and CDR2: SGHTA and FQGNSA.

The chain links TRBV19 to TRBJ1-5, with D unclear. Germline-derived CDR1 and CDR2 are LNHDA and SQIVND (reference sequence). This CDR3 region has 11 residues. Trimming cost V 4 bases and J 4 bases, with 2 bases left between them. This chain's CDR3 is CASSKNQPQHF. The CDR3 DNA reads as TGTGCCAGTAGTAAAAATCAGCCCCAGCATTTT.

The chain recombines TRBV7-2 with TRBJ1-1, with 7 bases aligning to TRBD1. CDR1 is SGHTA and CDR2 is FQGNSA in the germline V gene. With V trimmed by 0 bases and J by 6 bases, 7 bases remained unmatched. The CDR3 spans 15 residues. The CDR3 DNA is TGTGCCAGCAGCTTAGCGGGACAGAAAGTAGCTGAAGCTTTCTTT. It translates to CASSLAGQKVAEAFF.

CDR3 amino acids: CAISDGDRGSEKLFF. CDR3 DNA: TGTGCCATCAGTGACGGTGACAGGGGAAGTGAAAAACTGTTTTTT. The chain links TRBV10-3 to TRBJ1-4; 8 bases align to TRBD1. Germline V CDR1 and CDR2: ENHRY, SYGVKD. With V trimmed by 3 bases and J by 7 bases, 7 bases remained unmatched. The CDR3 is 15 residues long.

The rearrangement links TRBV10-3 to TRBJ2-7; no firm D call. Germline V gene data show CDR1 as ENHRY and CDR2 as SYGVKD. There are 13 residues in the CDR3. V dropped 3 bases and J dropped 6 bases, with 12 bases sitting between them. The CDR3 protein is CAISDNPGSEQYF. The CDR3 nucleotides are TGTGCCATCAGTGATAACCCAGGCTCCGAGCAGTACTTC.

The chain carries TRBV15 and TRBJ1-4; D is possibly TRBD1 (5 bases). The CDR3 length is 16 residues. Germline CDR1 is LNHNV and CDR2 is YYDKDF (reference sequence). Trimming cost V 0 bases and J 8 bases, with 16 bases left between them. The CDR3 loop reads CATSREGGPGREKLFF. CDR3 DNA sequence: TGTGCCACCAGCAGAGAGGGGGGTCCTGGGCGGGAAAAACTGTTTTTT.

This chain connects TRBV6-5 to TRBJ2-1, with 12 bases fitting TRBD2. V was pared by 8 bases and J by 7 bases, with 6 bases of the junction left unmatched. Germline V gene sequence: CDR1 MNHEY, CDR2 SVGAGI. The CDR3 extends over 14 amino acids. The CDR3 bases are TGTGCCAGCGCGGTACTAGCGGGAGGAAATGAGCAGTTCTTC. It is translated as CASAVLAGGNEQFF.

As concerns this clone: One end of the junction does not line up with germline, which may come from a read error. This chain joins TRBV5-1 and TRBJ2-1; 9 bases match TRBD2. CDR1 SGHRS and CDR2 YFSETQ come from the germline V gene. This CDR3 region has 17 residues. The CDR3 loop reads CASSLNRLAEVDKEGIF. The DNA for the CDR3 is TGCGCCAGCAGCTTGAATAGACTAGCGGAGGTAGACAAGGAGGGGATCTTC.

The chain uses TRBV18 and TRBJ2-5; D may be TRBD1 (5 bases). V lost 3 bases and J lost 4, with 9 bases in between. This CDR3 is built from 13 residues. Germline lookup yields CDR1 KGHSH and CDR2 LQKENI. Here the CDR3 reads CASSPRVSETQYF. Written as DNA, the CDR3 is TGTGCCAGCTCACCCAGGGTTTCAGAGACCCAGTACTTC.

This chain joins TRBV18 and TRBJ2-7; D is undetermined. CDR3 length: 14 amino acids. Between the trimmed V and J ends, which lost 1 base and 1 base, there was a span of 8 bases. Germline assignment: CDR1 KGHSH and CDR2 LQKENI. The CDR3 region is CASSPLGGSYEQYF. The CDR3 bases are TGTGCCAGCTCACCACTAGGCGGATCCTACGAGCAGTACTTC.

The V and J genes are TRBV12-5 and TRBJ2-2; no definite D call. Germline CDR1 reads LGHNT; CDR2 reads FRNRAP. V lost 3 bases and J lost 7, with 3 bases in between. This CDR3 region has 11 residues. The CDR3 DNA follows: TGTGCTAGTGGTTTTCGCGGGGAGCTGTTTTTT. It translates to CASGFRGELFF.

The CDR3 loop is CASSLSPPRTGFGYGYTF. CDR3 bases: TGTGCCAGCAGTTTATCCCCCCCGAGGACAGGGTTTGGCTATGGCTACACCTTC. The J gene is TRBJ1-2, the V gene TRBV27; 8 positions match TRBD1. The CDR3 length is 18 residues. V trimming: 0 bases; J trimming: 4 bases; junction bases outside the gene matches: 13. Germline CDR1 is MNHEY and CDR2 is SMNVEV (reference sequence).

This chain connects TRBV5-1 to TRBJ2-5, with TRBD1 identical over 8 bases. This CDR3 has 14 residues. Per germline, CDR1 SGHRS and CDR2 YFSETQ. V gave up 0 bases and J gave up 2 bases; unmatched junction bases: 0. CDR3 protein: CASSLDRGQETQYF. The CDR3 DNA is TGCGCCAGCAGCTTGGACAGGGGGCAAGAGACCCAGTACTTC.

There are a few counts of this clone. The J gene is TRBJ2-3, the V gene TRBV18; TRBD2 is a possible D gene (6 bases). The CDR3 is made up of 15 amino acids. Trimming stripped 2 bases from V and 3 bases from J, with 12 bases between. Germline V gene data show CDR1 as KGHSH and CDR2 as LQKENI. CDR3 residues: CASSPATSGTDTQYF. Here the CDR3 DNA reads TGTGCCAGCTCACCAGCGACTAGTGGAACAGATACGCAGTATTTT.

The chain joins TRBV28 to TRBJ2-7; 8 positions agree with TRBD1. Unmatched junction bases numbered 18, after V lost 8 bases and J lost 3 bases. CDR1 is MDHEN, CDR2 SYDVKM, per germline. The CDR3 runs to 17 residues. The chain's CDR3 is CASPLGTGLKSYYEQYF. The CDR3 DNA is TGTGCCAGCCCCCTCGGGACAGGCCTAAAATCCTACTACGAGCAGTACTTC.

The V and J genes are TRBV28 and TRBJ2-3, with a weak D call TRBD2 (7 bases). CDR1 and CDR2 from the germline V gene are MDHEN and SYDVKM. The length of the CDR3 is 13 residues. Trimming shortened V by 9 bases and J by 5 bases, and 15 bases separated the two germline ends. CDR3 in amino acids: CASCGGVVDTQYF. CDR3 DNA sequence: TGTGCCAGTTGCGGGGGCGTTGTAGATACGCAGTATTTT.

J is TRBJ2-2 and V is TRBV7-2; TRBD2 is a possible D gene (6 bases). The CDR3 is made up of 16 amino acids. Trimming took 0 bases from V and 5 from J, leaving 13 bases between them. Germline V lookup: CDR1 SGHTA, CDR2 FQGNSA. This CDR3 reads CASSLALTSMTGELFF. In DNA form, the CDR3 reads TGTGCCAGCAGCTTAGCCCTGACTAGTATGACCGGGGAGCTGTTTTTT.

V usage is TRBV5-1 and J usage is TRBJ1-1; 7 bases are shared with TRBD1. This CDR3 has 14 amino acids. With V trimmed by 2 bases and J by 4 bases, 5 bases remained unmatched. Germline V gives CDR1 SGHRS, CDR2 YFSETQ. CDR3 region: CASSLQGSGTEAFF. DNA for the CDR3: TGCGCCAGCAGCTTACAGGGGTCGGGCACTGAAGCTTTCTTT.

V usage is TRBV7-9 and J usage is TRBJ1-6, with D perhaps TRBD1 (6 bases). The CDR3 length is 16 residues. Germline assignment: CDR1 SEHNR and CDR2 FQNEAQ (reference sequence). Trimming removed 3 bases from V and 6 bases from J, with 15 bases in between. CDR3 sequence: CASSFNRGAGNSPLHF. In DNA form, the CDR3 reads TGTGCCAGCAGCTTTAATAGGGGGGCAGGTAATTCACCCCTCCACTTT.

The rearrangement uses TRBV25-1 and TRBJ2-5; the D is unclear. This CDR3 is built from 12 residues. Germline CDR1 reads MGHDK; CDR2 reads SYGVNS. The V end was cut by 1 base, the J end by 5 bases, with 5 bases between. In DNA, the CDR3 is TGTGCCAGCAGTGAATCTCGGGAGACCCAGTACTTC. It specifies CASSESRETQYF.

The chain recombines TRBV7-8 with TRBJ2-5; no clear D gene. V was shortened by 8 bases and J by 7 bases, with 8 bases between the two germline ends. CDR3 size: 10 residues. Germline values: CDR1 SGHVS, CDR2 FQNEAQ. The CDR3 protein is CASEPGTQYF. The CDR3 DNA follows: TGTGCCAGCGAGCCGGGGACCCAGTACTTC.

The gene calls are TRBV5-1 and TRBJ1-1; D may be TRBD1 (6 bases). The CDR3 runs to 15 residues. In germline, CDR1 is SGHRS, CDR2 YFSETQ. V lost 0 bases, J lost 1 base, and 10 bases lay in between. CDR3 loop: CASSLVTGPNTEAFF. CDR3 nucleotide sequence: TGCGCCAGCAGCTTGGTGACAGGCCCGAACACTGAAGCTTTCTTT.

This chain links TRBV9 with TRBJ2-3, with unresolved D. The V end lost 0 bases, the J end lost 2 bases, and 10 bases lay between the germline ends. The CDR3 sequence is 15 residues long. Germline CDR1 and CDR2: SGDLS and YYNGEE. The CDR3 region has the DNA TGTGCCAGCAGCGTAGTAGGGTGGGCCACAGATACGCAGTATTTT. This sequence encodes CASSVVGWATDTQYF.

This sequence joins TRBV10-3 and TRBJ2-7; D perhaps matches TRBD2 (6 bases). The CDR3 runs to 16 residues. V lost 6 bases and J 4 bases, leaving 22 bases between the germline ends. Germline CDR1 is ENHRY and CDR2 is SYGVKD. CDR3 nucleotide sequence: TGTGCCATCAGCCGAACCGAATTGACTAGTAGGTACGAGCAGTACTTC. It encodes CAISRTELTSRYEQYF.

This chain joins TRBV28 and TRBJ2-3, with 11 bases aligning to TRBD2. V lost 4 bases, J lost 4 bases, and 7 bases stayed unmatched. The length of the CDR3 is 16 residues. Germline loops: CDR1 MDHEN, CDR2 SYDVKM. The CDR3 coding sequence is TGTGCCAGCAGTTCCACAACTAGCGGGAGTGCAGATACGCAGTATTTT. Residues: CASSSTTSGSADTQYF.